This T cell receptor (beta chain) appears in the sequencing data of a study of blood T cell repertoires in COVID-19. Using immunoSEQ multiplex PCR, the repertoire was profiled, and TCRdb retains in-frame clones only, with some absent. Here the sample spans roughly 330,000 clones, about 90% being singletons. This clone was seen once. The TCR comes from a woman aged 25 to 45 who had recovered from COVID-19. Sample: PBMCs or T cells enriched from blood (not recorded which).

CDR3 in amino acids: CASSQVGTGANEQFF. DNA of the CDR3: TGTGCCAGCAGCCAAGTGGGGACAGGGGCCAATGAGCAGTTCTTC. V is TRBV4-2 and J is TRBJ2-1, with TRBD1 matching over 10 bases. CDR3 size: 15 residues. V trimming: 1 base; J trimming: 6 bases; junction bases outside the gene matches: 3. Germline CDR1 is LGHNA and CDR2 is YNFKEQ.